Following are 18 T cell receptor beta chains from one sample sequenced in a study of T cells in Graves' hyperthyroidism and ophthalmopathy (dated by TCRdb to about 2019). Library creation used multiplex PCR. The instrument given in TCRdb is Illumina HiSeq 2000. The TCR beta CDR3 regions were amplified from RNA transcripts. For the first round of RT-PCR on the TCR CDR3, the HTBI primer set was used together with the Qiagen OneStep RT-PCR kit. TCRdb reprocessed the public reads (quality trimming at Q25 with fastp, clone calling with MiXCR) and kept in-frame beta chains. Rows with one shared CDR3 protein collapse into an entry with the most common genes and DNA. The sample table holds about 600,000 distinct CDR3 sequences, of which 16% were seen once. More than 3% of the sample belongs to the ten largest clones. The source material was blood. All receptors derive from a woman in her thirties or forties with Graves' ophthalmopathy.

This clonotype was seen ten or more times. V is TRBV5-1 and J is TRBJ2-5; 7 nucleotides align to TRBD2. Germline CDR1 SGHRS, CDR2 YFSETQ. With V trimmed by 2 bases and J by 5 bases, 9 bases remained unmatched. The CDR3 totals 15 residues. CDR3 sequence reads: CASSFETGREETQYF. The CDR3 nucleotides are TGCGCCAGCAGCTTTGAGACGGGGCGGGAGGAGACCCAGTACTTC.

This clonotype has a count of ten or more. The CDR3 is CASSTTSGSITDTQYF. CDR3 in DNA: TGTGCCAGCAGTACCACTAGCGGGAGCATCACAGATACGCAGTATTTT. V and J are TRBV2 and TRBJ2-3; 11 nucleotides align to TRBD2. Germline V gives CDR1 SNHLY, CDR2 FYNNEI. There are 16 residues in the CDR3. The V segment lost 5 bases and the J segment 2 bases; nucleotides outside the gene matches: 6.

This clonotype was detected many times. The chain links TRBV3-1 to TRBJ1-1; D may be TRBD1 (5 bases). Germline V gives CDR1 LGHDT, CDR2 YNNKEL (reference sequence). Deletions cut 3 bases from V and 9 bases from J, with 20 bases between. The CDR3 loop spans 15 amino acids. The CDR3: CASSHLSGTPHQAFF. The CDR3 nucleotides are TGTGCCAGCAGCCATCTGTCAGGGACTCCCCACCAAGCTTTCTTT.

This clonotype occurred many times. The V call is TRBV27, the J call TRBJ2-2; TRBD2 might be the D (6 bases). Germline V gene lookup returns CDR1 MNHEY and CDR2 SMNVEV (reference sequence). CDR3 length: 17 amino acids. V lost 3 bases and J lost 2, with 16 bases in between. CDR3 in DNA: TGTGCCAGCAGTTTTTCCCCCTCTAGCGACAACACCGGGGAGCTGTTTTTT. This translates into CASSFSPSSDNTGELFF.

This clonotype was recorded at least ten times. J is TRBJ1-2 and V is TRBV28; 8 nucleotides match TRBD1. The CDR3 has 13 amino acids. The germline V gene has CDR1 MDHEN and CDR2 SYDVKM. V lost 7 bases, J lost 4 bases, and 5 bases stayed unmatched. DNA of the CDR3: TGTGCCAGCAATCCGGACAGGGTCTATGGCTACACCTTC. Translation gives CASNPDRVYGYTF.

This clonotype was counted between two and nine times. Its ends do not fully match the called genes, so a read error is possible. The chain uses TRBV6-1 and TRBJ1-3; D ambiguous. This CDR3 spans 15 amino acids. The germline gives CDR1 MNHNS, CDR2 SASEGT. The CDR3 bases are TGTACCAGCAGCCGGGCCGCCAGTCCTGGAAACACCATATATTTT. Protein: CTSSRAASPGNTIYF.

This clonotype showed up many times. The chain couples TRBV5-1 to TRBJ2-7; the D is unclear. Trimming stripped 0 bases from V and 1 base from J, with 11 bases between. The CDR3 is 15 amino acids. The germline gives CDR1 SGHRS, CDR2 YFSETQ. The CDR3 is CASSLADVPSYEQYF. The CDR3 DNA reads TGCGCCAGCAGCTTGGCGGATGTACCTTCCTACGAGCAGTACTTC.

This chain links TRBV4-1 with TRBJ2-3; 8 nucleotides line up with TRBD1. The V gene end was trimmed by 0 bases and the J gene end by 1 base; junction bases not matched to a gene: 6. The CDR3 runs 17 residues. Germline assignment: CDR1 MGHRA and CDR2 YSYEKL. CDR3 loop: CASSQDFLGQGTDTQYF. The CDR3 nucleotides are TGCGCCAGCAGCCAAGATTTCCTGGGACAGGGCACAGATACGCAGTATTTT.

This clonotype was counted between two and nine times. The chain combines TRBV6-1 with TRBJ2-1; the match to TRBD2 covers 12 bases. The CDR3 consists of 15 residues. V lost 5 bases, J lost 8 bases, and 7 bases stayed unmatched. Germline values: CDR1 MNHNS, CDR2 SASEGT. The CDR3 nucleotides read TGTGCCAGCAGTCCACAAACTAGCGGGAGGCATGAGCAGTTCTTC. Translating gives CASSPQTSGRHEQFF.

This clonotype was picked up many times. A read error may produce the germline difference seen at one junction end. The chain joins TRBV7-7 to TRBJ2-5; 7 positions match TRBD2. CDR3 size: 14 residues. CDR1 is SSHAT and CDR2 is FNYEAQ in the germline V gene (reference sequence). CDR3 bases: TGTGCTAGCAGCTTAGCGGGTCTCGGGGAGACCCAGTACTTC. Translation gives CASSLAGLGETQYF.

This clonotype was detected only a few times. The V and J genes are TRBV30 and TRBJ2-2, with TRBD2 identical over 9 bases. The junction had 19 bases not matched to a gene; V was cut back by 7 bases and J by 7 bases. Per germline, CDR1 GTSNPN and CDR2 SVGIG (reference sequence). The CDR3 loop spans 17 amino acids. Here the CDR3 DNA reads TGTGCCTATCACAGTCGGCGGGGGGGCATTTCGGACGGGGAGCTGTTTTTT. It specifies CAYHSRRGGISDGELFF.

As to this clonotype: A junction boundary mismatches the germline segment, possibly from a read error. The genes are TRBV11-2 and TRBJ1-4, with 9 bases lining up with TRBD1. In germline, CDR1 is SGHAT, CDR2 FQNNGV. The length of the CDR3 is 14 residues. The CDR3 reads CASSSRDRAEKLLF. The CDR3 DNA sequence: TGTGCCAGCAGCTCCCGGGACAGGGCAGAAAAACTGCTTTTT.

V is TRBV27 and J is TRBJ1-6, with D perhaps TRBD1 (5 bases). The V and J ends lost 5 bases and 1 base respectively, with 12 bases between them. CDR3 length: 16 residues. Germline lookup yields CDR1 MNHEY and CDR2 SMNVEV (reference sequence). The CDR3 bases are TGTGCCAGCAGTCCCCACCCAGGGTCCTATAATTCACCCCTCCACTTT. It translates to CASSPHPGSYNSPLHF.

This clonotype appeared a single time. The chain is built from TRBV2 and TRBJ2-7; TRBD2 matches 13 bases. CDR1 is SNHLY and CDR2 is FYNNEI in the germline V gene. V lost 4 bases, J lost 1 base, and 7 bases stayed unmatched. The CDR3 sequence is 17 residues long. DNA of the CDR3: TGTGCCAGCAGTGTCGGGACTAGCGGGATTGGGTCCTACGAGCAGTACTTC. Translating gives CASSVGTSGIGSYEQYF.

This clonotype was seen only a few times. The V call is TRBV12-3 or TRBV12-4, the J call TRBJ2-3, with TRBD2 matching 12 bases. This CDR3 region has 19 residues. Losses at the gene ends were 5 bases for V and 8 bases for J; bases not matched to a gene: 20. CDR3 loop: CASSGGYGLAGGPPGTQYF. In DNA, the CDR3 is TGTGCCAGCAGTGGTGGTTATGGGCTAGCGGGGGGGCCACCAGGTACGCAGTATTTT.

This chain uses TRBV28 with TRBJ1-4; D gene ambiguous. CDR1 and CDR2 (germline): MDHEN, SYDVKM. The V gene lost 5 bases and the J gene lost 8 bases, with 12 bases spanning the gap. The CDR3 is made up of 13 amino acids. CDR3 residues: CASSDPGPEKLFF. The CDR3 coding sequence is TGTGCCAGCAGTGACCCGGGTCCCGAAAAACTGTTTTTT.

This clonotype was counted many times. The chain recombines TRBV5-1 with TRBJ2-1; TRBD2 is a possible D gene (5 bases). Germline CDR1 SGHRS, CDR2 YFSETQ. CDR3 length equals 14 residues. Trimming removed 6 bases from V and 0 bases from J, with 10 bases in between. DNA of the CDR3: TGCGCCAGCACTAGCCTGAGCTCCTACAATGAGCAGTTCTTC. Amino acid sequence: CASTSLSSYNEQFF.

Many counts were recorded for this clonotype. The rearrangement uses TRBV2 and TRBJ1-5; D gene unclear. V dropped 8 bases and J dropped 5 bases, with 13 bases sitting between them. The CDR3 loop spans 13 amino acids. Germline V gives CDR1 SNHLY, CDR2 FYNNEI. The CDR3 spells CASGNEMDQPQHF. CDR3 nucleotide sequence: TGTGCCAGCGGTAATGAAATGGATCAGCCCCAGCATTTT.